Below, 7 T cell receptor beta chains from the same sample are listed, as sequenced in a study of T cells in Graves' hyperthyroidism and ophthalmopathy (dated by TCRdb to the late 2010s). The library came from multiplex PCR. Sequencer: Illumina HiSeq 2000. The TCR beta CDR3 regions were amplified from RNA transcripts. The first round of RT-PCR for the TCR CDR3 was performed with the HTBI primer set and the Qiagen OneStep RT-PCR kit. TCRdb reran the public reads through fastp at Q25 and MiXCR, keeping productive beta chains. Rows are combined by CDR3 protein, so each entry shows the most common genes and DNA. For this sample the table gives a few hundred thousand distinct CDR3 sequences, of which 15% to 20% were detected only once. Around a sixth of the sample is in the top ten clones. Sequencing was done on a sample of blood. The receptors shown here come from a woman between 40 and 55 years old with Graves' ophthalmopathy.

The chain links TRBV6-1 to TRBJ1-3; D remains unclear. The germline V gene has CDR1 MNHNS and CDR2 SASEGT. The CDR3 totals 15 residues. V gave up 8 bases and J gave up 0 bases, with 14 bases separating them. The CDR3 nucleotides read TGTGCCAGCCTGTTGGCCGGGCACTCTGGAAACACCATATATTTT. It specifies CASLLAGHSGNTIYF.

The table lists this clonotype with many counts. The J gene is TRBJ2-7, the V gene TRBV5-1, with 10 nucleotides matching TRBD1. V was clipped by 4 bases and J by 4 bases; unmatched bases: 8. CDR1 and CDR2 from the germline V gene are SGHRS and YFSETQ. The CDR3 is 15 residues long. CDR3 bases: TGCGCCAGCAGCGACGACAGGGGGCTTTCGTACGAGCAGTACTTC. Its protein product is CASSDDRGLSYEQYF.

This clonotype was seen at least ten times. A much larger clone differs by one base, so this may be a read error. This chain joins TRBV25-1 and TRBJ2-2; 7 bases are shared with TRBD1. This CDR3 is 14 amino acids long. Germline CDR1 MGHDK, CDR2 SYGVNS. Germline trimming cut 8 bases from V and 4 bases from J; bases unmatched to any gene: 7. In nucleotides, the CDR3 is TGTGCCAGCCTAGGACAGGCGAGCACCGGGGAGCTGTTTTTT. It codes for CASLGQASTGELFF.

This clonotype was counted at least ten times. The CDR3 spells CAISDPDYEQYF. The CDR3 DNA reads as TGTGCCATCAGTGACCCTGACTACGAGCAGTACTTC. The gene calls are TRBV10-3 and TRBJ2-7, with no clear D. Deletions cut 3 bases from V and 3 bases from J, with 6 bases between. Per germline, CDR1 ENHRY and CDR2 SYGVKD. The CDR3 is 12 residues long.

A few counts support this clonotype. The V and J genes are TRBV12-3 or TRBV12-4 and TRBJ2-7; 8 bases align to TRBD2. This CDR3 contains 14 residues. With V trimmed by 3 bases and J by 3 bases, 4 bases remained unmatched. The CDR3 region is CASSFSGGNYEQYF. DNA for the CDR3: TGTGCCAGCAGTTTCAGCGGGGGAAACTACGAGCAGTACTTC.

The chain is built from TRBV27 and TRBJ1-1; TRBD1 aligns across 7 bases. Unmatched junction bases numbered 6, after V lost 7 bases and J lost 1 base. The CDR3 is 14 amino acids. CDR1 and CDR2 (germline): MNHEY, SMNVEV (reference sequence). CDR3 protein: CASNRQGPNTEAFF. CDR3 sequence (DNA): TGTGCCAGCAACCGACAGGGACCGAACACTGAAGCTTTCTTT.

In its sample, this clonotype was seen many times. The chain employs TRBV27 and TRBJ1-1; 7 nucleotides line up with TRBD1. In germline, CDR1 is MNHEY, CDR2 SMNVEV (reference sequence). This CDR3 is 14 amino acids long. Trimming cost V 3 bases and J 1 base; bases outside gene matches: 2. The CDR3, as DNA: TGTGCCAGCAGTTTTGGGACAGAGAACACTGAAGCTTTCTTT. Its translation is CASSFGTENTEAFF.